This TCR beta chain comes out of a study of long-term antiretroviral therapy in people with HIV. V shed 7 bases, J shed 0 bases, and the junction held 7 bases outside the gene matches. The CDR3 has 15 residues. Looked up from germline, CDR1 is SGHRS and CDR2 is YFSETQ. General study points: ART adherence, viral resistance and therapy changes went unrecorded.

Each participant with HIV received care in the United States. Researchers report immunoSEQ v3.0 was run at survey level. Clones were sequenced by immunoSEQ multiplex PCR, and TCRdb holds only the in-frame ones, with some missing. The sample consists of 25,000 to 35,000 clones, approximately 89% of them appearing once. About this clone itself: What it recognizes is unknown.

The clonotype originates from a man aged 18 to 35 with HIV. The rearrangement uses TRBV5-1 and TRBJ2-5; 9 bases are shared with TRBD1. The sample here was unsorted PBMCs, taken 3.1 years after starting antiretroviral therapy. The CDR3 nucleotides read TGCGCCAGCCAAAGGACAGGGGAGTACCAAGAGACCCAGTACTTC. Its translation: CASQRTGEYQETQYF. Based on the CDR3 plus reference TRBV5-1 and TRBJ2-5, the full variable domain is KAGVTQTPRYLIKTRGQQVTLSCSPISGHRSVSWYQQTPGQGLQFLFEYFSETQRNKGNFPGRFSGRQFSNSRSEMNVSTLELGDSALYLCASQRTGEYQETQYFGPGTRLLVL.